What follows are 19 T cell receptor beta chains derived from one specimen sequenced in a study of blood T cell repertoires in COVID-19. The table came from immunoSEQ multiplex PCR; TCRdb's copy has only in-frame clones and leaves some out. Of 110,000 to 150,000 clones listed, roughly 88% are singletons. The sample comprised peripheral blood. Every receptor here comes from a man between 65 and 85 years old with acute or convalescent COVID-19.

This clone was observed once. The V gene is TRBV2, the J gene TRBJ2-6, with 12 bases fitting TRBD2. Germline V gene sequence: CDR1 SNHLY, CDR2 FYNNEI. J lost 3 bases, V lost 8 bases, and 5 bases had no gene match. The CDR3 has 16 residues. The chain's CDR3 is CASSLAGGSGANVLTF. The CDR3 DNA reads as TGTGCCAGCTCGCTAGCGGGGGGGAGTGGGGCCAACGTCCTGACTTTC. Using reference TRBV2 and TRBJ2-6 for the parts outside the CDR3, the full variable domain is EPEVTQTPSHQVTQMGQEVILRCVPISNHLYFYWYRQILGQKVEFLVSFYNNEISEKSEIFDDQFSVERPDGSNFTLKIRSTKLEDSAMYFCASSLAGGSGANVLTFGAGSRLTVL.

The rearrangement uses TRBV6-5 and TRBJ1-1; D possibly corresponds to TRBD1 (5 bases). This CDR3 has 13 residues. Germline assignment: CDR1 MNHEY and CDR2 SVGAGI. Between the trimmed V and J ends, which lost 4 bases and 1 base, there was a span of 7 bases. CDR3 sequence: CASSLQGNTEAFF. In nucleotides, the CDR3 is TGTGCCAGCAGTTTGCAGGGGAACACTGAAGCTTTCTTT.

This clone occurred once. J is TRBJ1-1 and V is TRBV10-2; D unclear. This CDR3 has 13 amino acids. The V gene lost 7 bases and the J gene lost 1 base, with 10 bases spanning the gap. Germline V gene data show CDR1 as WSHSY and CDR2 as SAAADI. The CDR3 DNA follows: TGCGCCAGCAAGAGGGATCCGAACACTGAAGCTTTCTTT. It encodes CASKRDPNTEAFF.

The V gene is TRBV7-9, the J gene TRBJ2-1; 7 nucleotides match TRBD1. Germline loops: CDR1 SEHNR, CDR2 FQNEAQ (reference sequence). The CDR3 extends over 15 amino acids. The V and J ends lost 5 bases and 5 bases, in that order; junction bases with no gene match: 9. As DNA, the CDR3 is TGTGCCAGCAGCCCACCCGGGACAGCACACAATGAGCAGTTCTTC. This translates into CASSPPGTAHNEQFF.

Here the CDR3 reads CASSRVTFYTGELFF. The CDR3 DNA reads as TGTGCCAGCAGCAGGGTGACATTTTACACCGGGGAGCTGTTTTTT. The rearrangement links TRBV21-1 to TRBJ2-2; the table's D gene call, TRBD1, was not cross checked with the DNA. TRBV21-1 is classified as a pseudogene. The length of the CDR3 is 15 residues.

The V gene is TRBV28, the J gene TRBJ2-7, with 9 bases identical to TRBD1. The CDR3 is 16 amino acids. V shed 6 bases, J shed 4 bases, and the junction held 13 bases outside the gene matches. CDR1 is MDHEN and CDR2 is SYDVKM in the germline V gene. The CDR3 DNA reads TGTGCCAGCAGAAGCGAGGGACAGGGCCGCCGGTACGAGCAGTACTTC. Translating it yields CASRSEGQGRRYEQYF.

The V and J genes are TRBV9 and TRBJ1-2; 8 nucleotides line up with TRBD1. Germline assignment: CDR1 SGDLS and CDR2 YYNGEE. The CDR3 has 15 amino acids. The trim removed 0 bases at V and 4 bases at J, leaving 5 bases unmatched. The chain's CDR3 is CASSVAGQGPYGYTF. DNA for the CDR3: TGTGCCAGCAGCGTAGCTGGACAGGGACCCTATGGCTACACCTTC.

The chain combines TRBV7-9 with TRBJ2-1; 12 bases align to TRBD1. Germline CDR1 and CDR2: SEHNR and FQNEAQ (reference sequence). This CDR3 comprises 15 residues. Germline trimming cut 7 bases from V and 9 bases from J; bases unmatched to any gene: 10. The CDR3: CASNLRDRGRGEQFF. CDR3 DNA sequence: TGTGCCAGCAACCTCCGGGACAGGGGGCGCGGTGAGCAGTTCTTC.

The chain joins TRBV7-3 to TRBJ2-7, with 9 bases identical to TRBD1. CDR1 and CDR2 (germline): SGHTA, FQGTGA. The CDR3 spans 13 residues. V gave up 5 bases and J gave up 6 bases; unmatched junction bases: 5. DNA of the CDR3: TGTGCCAGCAGCGCAGGGACAGGGCTCGAGCAGTACTTC. It translates to CASSAGTGLEQYF. Using reference TRBV7-3 and TRBJ2-7 for the parts outside the CDR3, the full variable domain is GAGVSQTPSNKVTEKGKYVELRCDPISGHTALYWYRQSLGQGPEFLIYFQGTGAADDSGLPNDRFFAVRPEGSVSTLKIQRTERGDSAVYLCASSAGTGLEQYFGPGTRLTVT.

The V gene is TRBV20-1, the J gene TRBJ2-7; D gene unclear. Per the germline V gene, CDR1 is DFQATT and CDR2 is SNEGSKA (reference sequence). CDR3 length: 11 amino acids. Trimming stripped 6 bases from V and 6 bases from J, with 12 bases between. The CDR3 here is CSAHLSTEQYF. The CDR3 DNA is TGCAGTGCGCATCTCTCTACCGAGCAGTACTTC.

The chain joins TRBV5-5 to TRBJ2-3; D unresolved. The CDR3 spans 15 residues. Between the trimmed V and J ends, which lost 1 base and 1 base, there was a span of 10 bases. Germline V lookup: CDR1 SGHKS, CDR2 YYEKEE (reference sequence). CDR3 in DNA: TGTGCCAGCAGCTTGTTCGGCGGCGGCACAGATACGCAGTATTTT. Translating gives CASSLFGGGTDTQYF. Looking up the rest from reference TRBV5-5 and TRBJ2-3 gives the full variable domain: DAGVTQSPTHLIKTRGQQVTLRCSPISGHKSVSWYQQVLGQGPQFIFQYYEKEERGRGNFPDRFSARQFPNYSSELNVNALLLGDSALYLCASSLFGGGTDTQYFGPGTRLTVL.

The genes are TRBV19 and TRBJ1-5; TRBD1 agrees at 7 bases. CDR3 length: 21 amino acids. V shed 3 bases and J 1 base; nucleotides not matched to a gene: 21. Germline loops: CDR1 LNHDA, CDR2 SQIVND (reference sequence). The CDR3 is CASSMQGGGQPGPISNQPQHF. The CDR3 DNA follows: TGTGCCAGTAGTATGCAGGGGGGCGGACAGCCCGGCCCTATAAGCAATCAGCCCCAGCATTTT.

The CDR3 reads CASSLGWTGITGELFF. CDR3 nucleotide sequence: TGTGCCAGCAGCTTAGGTTGGACAGGGATCACCGGGGAGCTGTTTTTT. This chain joins TRBV7-2 and TRBJ2-2, with TRBD1 matching 8 bases. V shed 1 base and J 4 bases; nucleotides not matched to a gene: 5. This CDR3 has 16 residues. Germline V gene lookup returns CDR1 SGHTA and CDR2 FQGNSA.

This clone was counted a few times. The V gene is TRBV9, the J gene TRBJ1-1; D is ambiguous. The CDR3 covers 15 residues. Germline CDR1 and CDR2: SGDLS and YYNGEE. Trimming took 5 bases from V and 1 from J, leaving 15 bases between them. The CDR3 here is CASRPPGLRNTEAFF. CDR3 DNA sequence: TGTGCCAGCAGACCTCCGGGGTTGAGGAACACTGAAGCTTTCTTT.

This chain uses TRBV5-1 with TRBJ2-2; TRBD1 agrees at 9 bases. The CDR3 has 16 amino acids. V lost 6 bases to trimming and J lost 7 bases; unmatched junction nucleotides: 13. The germline V gene has CDR1 SGHRS and CDR2 YFSETQ. The chain's CDR3 is CASIRGGTGSGGELFF. DNA for the CDR3: TGCGCCAGCATCCGGGGAGGGACAGGGTCTGGCGGGGAGCTGTTTTTT.

The table lists this clone with a count of one. The chain carries TRBV5-1 and TRBJ2-1; the D gene is possibly TRBD1 (6 bases). The length of the CDR3 is 15 residues. With 4 bases removed from V and 1 base from J, the gap between germline ends came to 12 bases. The germline V gene encodes CDR1 SGHRS and CDR2 YFSETQ. The CDR3, as DNA: TGCGCCAGCAGCCCGACAGGTCATTCCTACAATGAGCAGTTCTTC. Translation: CASSPTGHSYNEQFF.

This chain links TRBV24-1 with TRBJ2-1; TRBD1 agrees at 8 bases. This CDR3 contains 14 residues. In germline, CDR1 is KGHDR, CDR2 SFDVKD. V lost 1 base to trimming and J lost 8 bases; unmatched junction nucleotides: 3. Here the CDR3 DNA reads TGTGCCACCAGTGATTTCAGGGGGCGGGATGAGCAGTTCTTC. Translating it yields CATSDFRGRDEQFF.

The J gene is TRBJ2-2, the V gene TRBV24-1, with 9 bases that match TRBD1. There are 18 residues in the CDR3. V trimming: 1 base; J trimming: 5 bases; junction bases outside the gene matches: 10. In germline, CDR1 is KGHDR, CDR2 SFDVKD. The CDR3 here is CATSDFTDRTGATGELFF. CDR3 DNA sequence: TGTGCCACCAGTGATTTCACAGACCGGACAGGGGCTACCGGGGAGCTGTTTTTT.

The chain links TRBV5-6 to TRBJ2-5, with 9 bases lining up with TRBD2. Looked up from germline, CDR1 is SGHDT and CDR2 is YYEEEE. The CDR3 covers 14 residues. After removal of 5 bases from V and 5 bases from J, the junction contained 7 bases not matched to a gene. CDR3 loop: CASRPAGGRETQYF. Written as DNA, the CDR3 is TGTGCCAGCAGACCAGCGGGGGGAAGGGAGACCCAGTACTTC.